These 21 T cell receptor beta chains were all obtained from the same sample, sequenced in a study of blood T cell repertoires in COVID-19. Measured with immunoSEQ multiplex PCR; TCRdb has only the in-frame clones, and not every one. The sample carries 380,000 or so clones, about 86% recorded once. Material for sequencing was peripheral blood. The receptors shown here come from a woman aged 60-70 years with COVID-19, enrolled during active disease.

V and J are TRBV10-3 and TRBJ2-7; 11 bases match TRBD2. This CDR3 comprises 18 residues. V lost 0 bases, J lost 2 bases, and 9 bases stayed unmatched. Germline assignment: CDR1 ENHRY and CDR2 SYGVKD. The CDR3 loop reads CAISESILAGGHTYEQYF. CDR3 nucleotide sequence: TGTGCCATCAGTGAGTCGATATTAGCGGGGGGGCACACCTACGAGCAGTACTTC.

This chain uses TRBV4-2 with TRBJ2-2, with a possible D match to TRBD1 (5 bases). This CDR3 comprises 17 residues. Trimming removed 0 bases at V and 1 base at J, with 12 bases between. Per the germline V gene, CDR1 is LGHNA and CDR2 is YNFKEQ. Here the CDR3 reads CASSQEVAGRNTGELFF. The CDR3 nucleotides are TGTGCCAGCAGCCAAGAGGTAGCAGGGCGGAACACCGGGGAGCTGTTTTTT.

This chain uses TRBV2 with TRBJ2-3; TRBD2 might be the D (7 bases). This CDR3 has 16 residues. The germline V gene has CDR1 SNHLY and CDR2 FYNNEI. CDR3 nucleotide sequence: TGTGCACTAATGACCGTGTTGTCTCCGGGGGGCGGTACGCAGTATTTT. Translation gives CALMTVLSPGGGTQYF.

Written as DNA, the CDR3 is TGTGCCAGCAGCTCACACCCAGGGACAGGCGAAGCTTTCTTT. It is translated as CASSSHPGTGEAFF. This chain uses TRBV7-2 with TRBJ1-1, with 8 positions matching TRBD1. CDR3 length: 14 amino acids. Per the germline V gene, CDR1 is SGHTA and CDR2 is FQGNSA. The J segment lost 8 bases and the V segment lost 4 bases, leaving 9 bases of the junction unmatched.

This chain joins TRBV6-4 and TRBJ2-1; D not resolved. The V gene lost 6 bases and the J gene lost 9 bases, with 18 bases spanning the gap. CDR3 size: 14 residues. CDR1 is MRHNA and CDR2 is SNTAGT in the germline V gene. The CDR3 loop is CASSPNLGFTEQFF. The DNA for the CDR3 is TGTGCCAGCAGCCCCAACCTCGGGTTTACTGAGCAGTTCTTC.

The chain links TRBV18 to TRBJ2-7, with 9 bases fitting TRBD2. The V segment lost 6 bases and the J segment 6 bases; nucleotides outside the gene matches: 3. The V gene's germline CDR1 is KGHSH and CDR2 LQKENI. This CDR3 has 12 amino acids. The CDR3 sequence: CASSETSGEQYF. CDR3 bases: TGTGCCAGCTCCGAGACTAGCGGCGAGCAGTACTTC.

This chain uses TRBV2 with TRBJ1-2; the D gene is possibly TRBD1 (5 bases). Trimming cost V 5 bases and J 6 bases, with 13 bases left between them. The CDR3 totals 13 residues. Germline assignment: CDR1 SNHLY and CDR2 FYNNEI. Written as DNA, the CDR3 is TGTGCCAGCAGTCCCGGGGGGACTAATGGCTACACCTTC. Translating gives CASSPGGTNGYTF.

The V call is TRBV5-6, the J call TRBJ2-7; D is uncertain. V gave up 0 bases and J gave up 3 bases, with 7 bases separating them. This CDR3 has 13 residues. Per germline, CDR1 SGHDT and CDR2 YYEEEE. The CDR3 protein is CASSLAEDYEQYF. CDR3 nucleotide sequence: TGTGCCAGCAGCTTGGCCGAGGACTACGAGCAGTACTTC.

This chain joins TRBV27 and TRBJ1-6, with D hard to call. This CDR3 region has 12 residues. Trimming took off 10 bases at V and 8 bases at J, with 12 bases between the two ends. Germline V gene sequence: CDR1 MNHEY, CDR2 SMNVEV (reference sequence). The CDR3 sequence: CATSLSDSPLHF. Written as DNA, the CDR3 is TGTGCCACCTCCTTGTCGGATTCACCCCTCCACTTT.

This clone is a singleton in its sample. The chain recombines TRBV28 with TRBJ1-2, with D perhaps matching TRBD1 (6 bases). The germline V gene encodes CDR1 MDHEN and CDR2 SYDVKM. V shed 2 bases and J shed 1 base, with 11 bases lying between them. This CDR3 is built from 15 residues. The CDR3 sequence: CASSLRGSLNYGYTF. CDR3 nucleotides: TGTGCCAGCAGTTTAAGGGGGAGCCTTAACTATGGCTACACCTTC.

This chain joins TRBV7-9 and TRBJ1-2; unclear D gene. The V and J ends lost 1 base and 4 bases respectively, with 19 bases between them. There are 17 residues in the CDR3. Germline V lookup: CDR1 SEHNR, CDR2 FQNEAQ (reference sequence). The CDR3 DNA sequence: TGTGCCAGCAGCTTAGGAACCGGAAGCGGATTCGGCTATGGCTACACCTTC. Translating gives CASSLGTGSGFGYGYTF.

This rearrangement joins TRBV2 to TRBJ1-2, with TRBD1 matching over 7 bases. J gave up 0 bases and V 5 bases, and 9 bases lay outside the gene matches. The germline V gene encodes CDR1 SNHLY and CDR2 FYNNEI. The CDR3 totals 16 residues. The CDR3 nucleotides read TGTGCCAGCAGTTCGGACAGGACTTTAGCTAACTATGGCTACACCTTC. Its protein product is CASSSDRTLANYGYTF.

J is TRBJ2-3 and V is TRBV5-1, with D perhaps matching TRBD1 (5 bases). This CDR3 comprises 14 residues. Germline CDR1 SGHRS, CDR2 YFSETQ. Trimming took off 0 bases at V and 0 bases at J, with 5 bases between the two ends. DNA for the CDR3: TGCGCCAGCAGCTTGGACAGGAGCACAGATACGCAGTATTTT. This gives the protein CASSLDRSTDTQYF.

V gene TRBV4-2 combines with J gene TRBJ2-1, with D perhaps matching TRBD2 (6 bases). Per the germline V gene, CDR1 is LGHNA and CDR2 is YNFKEQ. V was shortened by 0 bases and J by 2 bases, with 14 bases between the two germline ends. This CDR3 has 17 amino acids. CDR3 bases: TGTGCCAGCAGCCAAGAGGGAGGCCAACTAGCCTACAATGAGCAGTTCTTC. As protein: CASSQEGGQLAYNEQFF.

V gene TRBV7-9 combines with J gene TRBJ2-3, with a weak D call TRBD2 (6 bases). CDR3 length: 17 amino acids. CDR1 SEHNR and CDR2 FQNEAQ come from the germline V gene (reference sequence). Trimming shortened V by 0 bases and J by 2 bases, and 15 bases separated the two germline ends. The DNA for the CDR3 is TGTGCCAGCAGCTTAGCGCGCGGCGGGGACCTCACAGATACGCAGTATTTT. Translated: CASSLARGGDLTDTQYF.

The chain carries TRBV6-2 or TRBV6-3 and TRBJ2-2, with 12 nucleotides matching TRBD2. The J segment lost 1 base and the V segment lost 6 bases, leaving 15 bases of the junction unmatched. This CDR3 is built from 20 residues. From germline, CDR1 is MNHEY and CDR2 SVGEGT. This CDR3 reads CASSSPGTSGFLRNTGELFF. The CDR3 bases are TGTGCCAGCAGCTCCCCCGGGACTAGCGGGTTCCTGAGGAACACCGGGGAGCTGTTTTTT.

The chain is built from TRBV10-3 and TRBJ1-2; 7 bases line up with TRBD1. V lost 7 bases and J lost 7; bases outside the gene matches: 12. The length of the CDR3 is 14 residues. Germline V gene sequence: CDR1 ENHRY, CDR2 SYGVKD. Written as DNA, the CDR3 is TGTGCCATCACCGACCTTAAGGGGGCGTTTGGCTACACCTTC. It translates to CAITDLKGAFGYTF.

The table lists this clone with a count of one. The chain joins TRBV20-1 to TRBJ2-7, with D uncertain. The CDR3 has 11 residues. The germline V gene encodes CDR1 DFQATT and CDR2 SNEGSKA (reference sequence). Trimming cost V 6 bases and J 6 bases, with 12 bases left between them. CDR3 residues: CSAATLSEQYF. The CDR3 DNA reads as TGCAGTGCCGCCACTCTCTCCGAGCAGTACTTC.

V is TRBV27 and J is TRBJ1-1; D is perhaps TRBD1 (5 bases). V was shortened by 6 bases and J by 3 bases, with 11 bases between the two germline ends. The CDR3 is 13 residues long. Per germline, CDR1 MNHEY and CDR2 SMNVEV (reference sequence). The CDR3 coding sequence is TGTGCCAGCAGGTGGGGGAGGTACACTGAAGCTTTCTTT. This translates into CASRWGRYTEAFF.

The V and J genes are TRBV4-1 and TRBJ2-5, with 10 bases that match TRBD2. The V segment lost 0 bases and the J segment 5 bases; nucleotides outside the gene matches: 9. Germline CDR1 is MGHRA and CDR2 is YSYEKL. The CDR3 is 17 amino acids. CDR3 sequence: CASSQDAERGGLETQYF. CDR3 nucleotides: TGCGCCAGCAGCCAAGATGCAGAGCGGGGGGGCTTGGAGACCCAGTACTTC.

This clone appeared once. CDR3 region: CASSRQGADTEAFF. The CDR3 coding sequence is TGTGCCAGCAGCAGACAGGGGGCTGACACTGAAGCTTTCTTT. This chain joins TRBV6-5 and TRBJ1-1; TRBD1 aligns across 10 bases. Germline CDR1 and CDR2: MNHEY and SVGAGI. The CDR3 contains 14 residues. V lost 6 bases to trimming and J lost 3 bases; unmatched junction nucleotides: 4.